This T cell receptor beta chain was found in a study of blood T cell repertoires in COVID-19. For the study at large: COVID-19 samples from acute and convalescent phases originated in the United States, Italy and Spain. PBMCs, B-cell-depleted T cells, or T cells provided the cDNA or gDNA that made up the material.

Patients from Seattle were sampled longitudinally, starting during active infection. The assay was immunoSEQ multiplex PCR, and TCRdb's table has in-frame clones only and misses some. The sample contains about 300,000 clones, roughly 86% of which appear only once. J was trimmed by 7 bases and V by 2 bases; bases with no gene match: 10. The V gene's germline CDR1 is MGHRA and CDR2 YSYEKL. The CDR3 contains 16 residues. The rearrangement uses TRBV4-1 and TRBJ1-5; 8 nucleotides align to TRBD1. This receptor was obtained from a woman aged 30 to 39 with COVID-19, enrolled during active disease. Input material: peripheral blood. CDR3 sequence reads: CASSQILQGAGQPQHF. For the CDR3, the DNA is TGCGCCAGCAGCCAAATTCTCCAGGGGGCGGGACAGCCCCAGCATTTT.